The TCR beta chain described here comes from a study of vaccination effects on CD4 cells after COVID-19. The J segment lost 5 bases and the V segment lost 1 base, leaving 6 bases of the junction unmatched. The CDR3 extends over 16 amino acids. In germline, CDR1 is SGHVS, CDR2 FQNEAQ. The repertoire was sequenced with immunoSEQ multiplex PCR; TCRdb's copy has only in-frame clones and lacks some. The sample holds roughly 41,000 clones, roughly 62% seen once. Before sequencing, viral peptide pools were used by the ViraFEST assay to expand antigen-specific CD4+ T cells. The authors isolated CD4+ T cells after roughly eleven days of culture. None of the vaccinated had previously contracted SARS-CoV-2, and their nucleocapsid antibodies tested negative. Remarks on this clone: The target antigen is unknown.

J is TRBJ2-5 and V is TRBV7-8; 11 positions match TRBD2. This clonotype was sampled from a human donor who received a COVID-19 vaccine. Sequencing was performed on CD4+ T cells from PBMCs cultured with HCoV-OC43 spike peptides, taken before COVID-19 vaccination. Subset described: HCoV-OC43 spike overlapping peptide pool stimulation. CDR3 nucleotides: TGTGCCAGCAGCTTAGTGATTCTAGCGGGAGGTGAGACCCAGTACTTC. This gives the protein CASSLVILAGGETQYF.